This TCR beta chain was recovered during a study of metastatic and nonmetastatic thyroid tumors (TCRdb year 2020). Broadly, across the study: The researchers compared repertoires between peripheral blood samples and tumor or nodule tissue samples from patients with malignant or benign thyroid disease. Overall study results and their limits: In both blood and tumor samples, TCR beta diversity was reported to be significantly higher in malignant tumors than in benign nodules.

Concerning this clone itself: No cognate antigen has been identified for it. Base qualities are not provided; no much larger clone lies one nucleotide away.

From the germline V gene (reference sequence), CDR1 is LGHDT and CDR2 is YNNKEL. Trimming at the junction amounts to 1 base on V and 10 bases on J, and the germline ends lie 17 bases apart. The CDR3 measures 16 amino acids from cysteine to phenylalanine. Only the CDR3 region is kept as DNA, spanning 48 bases read in frame from base 1. No treatment had been received by any patient before thyroid surgery. The study retrospectively analysed patient clinical samples collected from about 2011 to 2018 using T-cell receptor beta sequencing. Libraries were built with PCR. Sequenced using an Illumina HiSeq 4000. High-throughput sequencing was used to profile the TCR beta-chain CDR3 region of every patient. The authors processed their data as follows. Drawing on CDR3 differences between clinicopathological groups, the researchers built a classifier meant to tell apart patients with distant-metastatic papillary thyroid cancer. To measure repertoire diversity the researchers used the Shannon index, while the Morisita-Horn index served to gauge how similar the tumor and blood repertoires were. In TCRdb, the public reads were trimmed at Q25 with fastp and aligned with MiXCR, with productive beta chains retained. These V and J calls derive from TCRdb rather than the authors' analysis. This sample lists fewer than 15,000 clones; approximately 31% were detected once. The ten largest make up around 14% of the sample.

The sequence derives from a male donor with papillary thyroid cancer or a benign thyroid nodule (not recorded which). Some clones in this sample may be carry-over from other donors' samples. This chain joins TRBV3-1 to TRBJ1-6, with a tentative D gene TRBD1 over 5 matching bases. Sequences were obtained from tumor tissue. The CDR3 amino acid sequence is: CASSQAGAGMGSPLHF. The sequenced DNA: TGTGCCAGCAGCCAAGCGGGAGCAGGGATGGGGTCACCCCTCCACTTT. With the portions outside the CDR3 filled from the reference TRBV3-1 and TRBJ1-6 genes, the complete variable region becomes DTAVSQTPKYLVTQMGNDKSIKCEQNLGHDTMYWYKQDSKKFLKIMFSYNNKELIINETVPNRFSPKSPDKAHLNLHINSLELGDSAVYFCASSQAGAGMGSPLHFGNGTRLTVT.